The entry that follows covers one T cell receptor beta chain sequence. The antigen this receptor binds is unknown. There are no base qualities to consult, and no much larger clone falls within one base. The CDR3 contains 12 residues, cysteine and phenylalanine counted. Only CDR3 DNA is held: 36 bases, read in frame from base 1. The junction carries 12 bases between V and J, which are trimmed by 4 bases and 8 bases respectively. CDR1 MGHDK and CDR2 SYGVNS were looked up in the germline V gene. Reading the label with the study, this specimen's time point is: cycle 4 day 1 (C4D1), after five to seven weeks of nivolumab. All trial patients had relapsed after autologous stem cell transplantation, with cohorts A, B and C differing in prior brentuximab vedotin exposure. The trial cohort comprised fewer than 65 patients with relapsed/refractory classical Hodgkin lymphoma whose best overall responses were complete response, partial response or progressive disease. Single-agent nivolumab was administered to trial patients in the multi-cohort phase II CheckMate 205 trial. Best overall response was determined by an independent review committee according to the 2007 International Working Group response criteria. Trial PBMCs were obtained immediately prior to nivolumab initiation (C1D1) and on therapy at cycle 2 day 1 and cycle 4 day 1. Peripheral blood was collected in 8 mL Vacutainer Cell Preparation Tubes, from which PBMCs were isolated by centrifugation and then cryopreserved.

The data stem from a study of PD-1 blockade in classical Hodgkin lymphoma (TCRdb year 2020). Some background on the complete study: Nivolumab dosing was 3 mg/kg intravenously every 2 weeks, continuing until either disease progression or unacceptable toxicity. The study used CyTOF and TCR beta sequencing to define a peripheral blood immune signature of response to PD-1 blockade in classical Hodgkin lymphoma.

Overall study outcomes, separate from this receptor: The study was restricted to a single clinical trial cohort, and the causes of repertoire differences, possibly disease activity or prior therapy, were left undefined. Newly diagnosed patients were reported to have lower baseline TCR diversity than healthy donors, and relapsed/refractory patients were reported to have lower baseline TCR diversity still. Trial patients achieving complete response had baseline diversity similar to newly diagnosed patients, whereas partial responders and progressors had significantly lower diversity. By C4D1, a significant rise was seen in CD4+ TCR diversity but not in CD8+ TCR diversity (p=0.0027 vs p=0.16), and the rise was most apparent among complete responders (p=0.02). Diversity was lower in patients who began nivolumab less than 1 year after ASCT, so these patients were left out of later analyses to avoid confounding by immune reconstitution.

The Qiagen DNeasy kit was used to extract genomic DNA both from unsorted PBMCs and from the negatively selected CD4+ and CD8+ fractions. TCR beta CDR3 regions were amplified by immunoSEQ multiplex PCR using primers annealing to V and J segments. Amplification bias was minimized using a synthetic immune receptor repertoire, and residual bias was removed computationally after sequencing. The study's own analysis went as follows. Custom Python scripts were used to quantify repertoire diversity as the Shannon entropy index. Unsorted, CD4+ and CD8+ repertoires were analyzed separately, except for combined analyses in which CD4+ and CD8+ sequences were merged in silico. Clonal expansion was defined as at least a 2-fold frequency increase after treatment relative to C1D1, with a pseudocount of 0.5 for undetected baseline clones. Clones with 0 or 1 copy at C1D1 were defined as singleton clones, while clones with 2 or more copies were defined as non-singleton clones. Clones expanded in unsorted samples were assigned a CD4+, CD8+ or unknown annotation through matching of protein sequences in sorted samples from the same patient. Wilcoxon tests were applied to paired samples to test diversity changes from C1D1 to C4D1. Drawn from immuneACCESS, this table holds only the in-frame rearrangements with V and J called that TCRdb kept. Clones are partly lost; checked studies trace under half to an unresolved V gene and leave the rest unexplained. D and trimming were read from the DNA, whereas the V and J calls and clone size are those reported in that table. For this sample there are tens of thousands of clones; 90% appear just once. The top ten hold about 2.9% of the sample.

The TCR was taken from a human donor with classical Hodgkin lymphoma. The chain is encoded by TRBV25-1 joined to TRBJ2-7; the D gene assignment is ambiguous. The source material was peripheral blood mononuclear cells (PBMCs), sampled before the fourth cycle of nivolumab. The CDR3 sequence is CASSVAWNQQYF. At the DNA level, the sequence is TGTGCCAGCAGTGTCGCGTGGAACCAGCAGTACTTC.